The 31 T cell receptor beta chains listed next were all sequenced from one sample in a study of blood T cell repertoires in COVID-19. The repertoire was sequenced with immunoSEQ multiplex PCR; TCRdb's copy has only in-frame clones and lacks some. There are 96,000 or so clones in the sample; 90% occur only once, and 1.7% lies in the top ten. Sequencing was done on a sample of peripheral blood. Receptors were obtained from a man in his 60s with acute or convalescent COVID-19.

The CDR3 DNA follows: TGTGCCAGCAGCACGGGGAGGGGCCGCCAGAACACTGAAGCTTTCTTT. It codes for CASSTGRGRQNTEAFF. The chain couples TRBV21-1 to TRBJ1-1. TRBV21-1 is a documented pseudogene. This CDR3 is built from 16 residues.

The chain uses TRBV6-1 and TRBJ2-7, with D perhaps TRBD2 (6 bases). The germline V gene encodes CDR1 MNHNS and CDR2 SASEGT. The length of the CDR3 is 14 residues. V lost 1 base to trimming and J lost 3 bases, with 10 bases between them. Written as DNA, the CDR3 is TGTGCCAGCAGTGAAGGTGATAGCGGCTACGAGCAGTACTTC. Translating gives CASSEGDSGYEQYF.

CDR3: CASIGITYNEQFF. CDR3 DNA: TGTGCCAGCATCGGGATAACCTACAATGAGCAGTTCTTC. The gene calls are TRBV6-5 and TRBJ2-1, with TRBD2 as a possible D gene (5 bases). The germline V gene has CDR1 MNHEY and CDR2 SVGAGI. Deletions cut 7 bases from V and 2 bases from J, with 9 bases between. This CDR3 contains 13 residues.

The genes are TRBV7-2 and TRBJ2-3; 12 bases agree with TRBD2. V trimming: 7 bases; J trimming: 4 bases; junction bases outside the gene matches: 12. Germline V gene lookup returns CDR1 SGHTA and CDR2 FQGNSA. This CDR3 contains 17 residues. CDR3 nucleotide sequence: TGTGCCAGCACCTATACCCCACTAGCGGGAGGAGCAGATACGCAGTATTTT. Encoded protein: CASTYTPLAGGADTQYF.

This rearrangement joins TRBV6-5 to TRBJ2-3; TRBD1 matches at 10 bases. This CDR3 contains 14 residues. Germline V CDR1 and CDR2: MNHEY, SVGAGI. V dropped 7 bases and J dropped 5; count of bases not matched to a gene: 6. CDR3 sequence reads: CASTSDRGLDTQYF. DNA for the CDR3: TGTGCCAGCACCTCCGACAGGGGGCTAGATACGCAGTATTTT.

V gene TRBV7-2 combines with J gene TRBJ2-5; 8 bases fit TRBD2. The CDR3 length is 14 residues. V dropped 4 bases and J dropped 2; count of bases not matched to a gene: 3. Germline V gives CDR1 SGHTA, CDR2 FQGNSA. The CDR3 DNA reads as TGTGCCAGCAGCTCCACTAGCGGACAAGAGACCCAGTACTTC. The encoded protein is CASSSTSGQETQYF.

The genes are TRBV9 and TRBJ2-1, with 7 bases identical to TRBD2. The CDR3 totals 15 residues. Losses at the gene ends were 1 base for V and 4 bases for J; bases not matched to a gene: 5. Germline CDR1 SGDLS, CDR2 YYNGEE. The CDR3: CASSVMWEGYNEQFF. CDR3 bases: TGTGCCAGCAGCGTAATGTGGGAGGGTTACAATGAGCAGTTCTTC.

The gene calls are TRBV9 and TRBJ1-6; 7 bases line up with TRBD1. Germline CDR1 and CDR2: SGDLS and YYNGEE. The J segment lost 9 bases and the V segment lost 3 bases, leaving 9 bases of the junction unmatched. The CDR3 has 15 amino acids. The CDR3 nucleotides are TGTGCCAGCAGCGCGTTCGAAGGGGGCGGTTCACCCCTCCACTTT. The encoded protein is CASSAFEGGGSPLHF. The entire variable domain, with the rest obtained from reference TRBV9 and TRBJ1-6, is as follows: DSGVTQTPKHLITATGQRVTLRCSPRSGDLSVYWYQQSLDQGLQFLIQYYNGEERAKGNILERFSAQQFPDLHSELNLSSLELGDSALYFCASSAFEGGGSPLHFGNGTRLTVT.

V gene TRBV29-1 combines with J gene TRBJ2-1; 11 nucleotides match TRBD1. Germline CDR1 and CDR2: SQVTM and ANQGSEA. The trim removed 7 bases at V and 4 bases at J, leaving 6 bases unmatched. The CDR3 is 14 residues long. CDR3 sequence: CSGEDRGRYNEQFF. The CDR3, as DNA: TGCAGCGGGGAGGACAGGGGGCGTTACAATGAGCAGTTCTTC.

The sample holds one count of this clone. The chain couples TRBV19 to TRBJ2-3, with TRBD2 matching over 13 bases. J was trimmed by 5 bases and V by 5 bases; bases with no gene match: 10. This CDR3 has 17 amino acids. Germline V gene data show CDR1 as LNHDA and CDR2 as SQIVND (reference sequence). CDR3 sequence (DNA): TGTGCCAGTAGTTTAACCGGGACTAGCGGGACTGGAGATACGCAGTATTTT. It encodes CASSLTGTSGTGDTQYF.

CDR3 DNA: TGTGCCAGCACGGACAGGGGGCAATCACCCCTCCACTTT. This translates into CASTDRGQSPLHF. The V call is TRBV6-5, the J call TRBJ1-6, with 11 positions matching TRBD1. Germline V gene sequence: CDR1 MNHEY, CDR2 SVGAGI. With V trimmed by 7 bases and J by 10 bases, 3 bases remained unmatched. The CDR3 extends over 13 amino acids.

This sequence joins TRBV11-1 and TRBJ2-1, with D maybe TRBD1 (5 bases). The germline V gene encodes CDR1 SGHAT and CDR2 FQDESV (reference sequence). The CDR3 contains 15 residues. The V end lost 4 bases, the J end lost 8 bases, and 18 bases lay between the germline ends. The CDR3 here is CASSSRLGLGDEQFF. The CDR3 coding sequence is TGTGCCAGCAGCTCCCGCCTGGGGCTAGGCGATGAGCAGTTCTTC.

The rearrangement joins TRBV28 to TRBJ1-6; TRBD1 might be the D (5 bases). The CDR3 is made up of 14 amino acids. Trimming cost V 2 bases and J 7 bases, with 9 bases left between them. Germline V gene sequence: CDR1 MDHEN, CDR2 SYDVKM. The DNA for the CDR3 is TGTGCCAGCAGTTTAAGGACAAAAAATTCACCCCTCCACTTT. This gives the protein CASSLRTKNSPLHF.

The chain couples TRBV3-1 (or the pseudogene TRBV3-2) to TRBJ2-7, with TRBD1 matching 7 bases. The CDR3 contains 13 residues. The ends lost 2 bases at V and 4 bases at J; junction bases unmatched: 2. Germline-derived CDR1 and CDR2 are LGHDT and YNNKEL (reference sequence). The CDR3 sequence is CASSQLQGYEQYF. The CDR3 DNA reads as TGTGCCAGCAGCCAACTACAGGGGTACGAGCAGTACTTC.

The chain joins TRBV2 to TRBJ1-6; D might be TRBD1 (6 bases). V lost 4 bases, J lost 9 bases, and 13 bases lay in between. This CDR3 has 14 residues. Germline V CDR1 and CDR2: SNHLY, FYNNEI. The CDR3 loop is CASSVGANTSPLHF. CDR3 DNA sequence: TGTGCCAGCAGTGTGGGGGCCAATACTTCACCCCTCCACTTT. Using reference TRBV2 and TRBJ1-6 for the parts outside the CDR3, the full variable domain is EPEVTQTPSHQVTQMGQEVILRCVPISNHLYFYWYRQILGQKVEFLVSFYNNEISEKSEIFDDQFSVERPDGSNFTLKIRSTKLEDSAMYFCASSVGANTSPLHFGNGTRLTVT.

The chain couples TRBV5-4 to TRBJ2-5; D call uncertain. The CDR3 spans 15 residues. V gave up 3 bases and J gave up 3 bases, with 15 bases separating them. Germline values: CDR1 SGHNT, CDR2 YYREEE (reference sequence). The CDR3 is CASSSTGSIKETQYF. CDR3 nucleotide sequence: TGTGCCAGCAGCTCCACCGGGTCTATAAAAGAGACCCAGTACTTC.

The rearrangement joins TRBV7-6 to TRBJ2-2; D perhaps matches TRBD2 (6 bases). V was clipped by 3 bases and J by 4 bases, with 15 bases between them. CDR1 is SGHVS and CDR2 is FNYEAQ in the germline V gene. The CDR3 is 16 residues long. CDR3 amino acids: CASSFPLGGSTGELFF. CDR3 coding DNA: TGTGCCAGCAGCTTCCCCCTGGGGGGTAGCACCGGGGAGCTGTTTTTT.

The chain recombines TRBV5-6 with TRBJ2-7, with TRBD2 as a possible D gene (6 bases). Trimming cost V 3 bases and J 2 bases, with 18 bases left between them. CDR1 is SGHDT and CDR2 is YYEEEE in the germline V gene. CDR3 length equals 16 residues. The CDR3 is CASSSTVGTPTYEQYF. For the CDR3, the DNA is TGTGCCAGCAGCTCTACCGTAGGGACTCCGACCTACGAGCAGTACTTC.

This chain uses TRBV5-5 with TRBJ1-1, with 7 bases fitting TRBD1. From germline, CDR1 is SGHKS and CDR2 YYEKEE (reference sequence). Losses at the gene ends were 5 bases for V and 0 bases for J; bases not matched to a gene: 1. The CDR3 has 13 amino acids. The CDR3 sequence is CASRGQMNTEAFF. CDR3 DNA: TGTGCCAGCAGGGGACAGATGAACACTGAAGCTTTCTTT.

V is TRBV27 and J is TRBJ2-7, with D uncertain. There are 12 residues in the CDR3. The V gene's germline CDR1 is MNHEY and CDR2 SMNVEV (reference sequence). Trimming pared 6 bases from V and 7 bases from J, leaving 13 bases between. This CDR3 is CASSPNQWEQYF. CDR3 DNA sequence: TGTGCCAGCAGCCCCAATCAGTGGGAGCAGTACTTC.

The rearrangement links TRBV7-2 to TRBJ1-2; 10 bases fit TRBD1. Germline V gives CDR1 SGHTA, CDR2 FQGNSA. The ends lost 5 bases at V and 4 bases at J; junction bases unmatched: 16. The CDR3 spans 18 residues. The chain's CDR3 is CASSTPGTGVWSLYGYTF. Here the CDR3 DNA reads TGTGCCAGCAGCACCCCCGGGACAGGGGTTTGGTCCCTCTATGGCTACACCTTC. The full variable domain, with the rest looked up from reference TRBV7-2 and TRBJ1-2, is GAGVSQSPSNKVTEKGKDVELRCDPISGHTALYWYRQSLGQGLEFLIYFQGNSAPDKSGLPSDRFSAERTGGSVSTLTIQRTQQEDSAVYLCASSTPGTGVWSLYGYTFGSGTRLTVV.

As DNA, the CDR3 is TGTGCCAGCAGTGAAGCGCCCGGAGCCCTGGGTTACGAGCAGTACTTC. Translating it yields CASSEAPGALGYEQYF. V is TRBV6-1 and J is TRBJ2-7; D remains unclear. This CDR3 is 16 amino acids long. The germline V gene encodes CDR1 MNHNS and CDR2 SASEGT. V lost 0 bases and J 4 bases, leaving 16 bases between the germline ends.

A word on this clone: The junction departs from germline at one end; a sequencing error may be responsible. The V call is TRBV30, the J call TRBJ2-1; a weak D match, TRBD2 (5 bases). Germline loops: CDR1 GTSNPN, CDR2 SVGIG (reference sequence). The CDR3 extends over 15 amino acids. For the CDR3, the DNA is TGTGCGTGGATGGCTGCGGGTCTCTCCTACAATGAGCAGTTCTTC. This codes for CAWMAAGLSYNEQFF.

V usage is TRBV28 and J usage is TRBJ2-5; tentative D call: TRBD1 (5 bases). Germline lookup yields CDR1 MDHEN and CDR2 SYDVKM. The V end lost 5 bases, the J end lost 0 bases, and 13 bases lay between the germline ends. The CDR3 has 15 amino acids. CDR3 amino acids: CASSAQDTNQETQYF. In DNA, the CDR3 is TGTGCCAGCAGTGCCCAGGACACCAACCAAGAGACCCAGTACTTC. Full variable domain (outside the CDR3, taken from reference TRBV28 and TRBJ2-5): DVKVTQSSRYLVKRTGEKVFLECVQDMDHENMFWYRQDPGLGLRLIYFSYDVKMKEKGDIPEGYSVSREKKERFSLILESASTNQTSMYLCASSAQDTNQETQYFGPGTRLLVL.

The chain joins TRBV6-6 to TRBJ1-6, with D perhaps matching TRBD1 (5 bases). The CDR3 covers 14 residues. Germline V lookup: CDR1 MNHNY, CDR2 SVGAGI (reference sequence). The ends were cut back, 5 bases at V and 9 bases at J, with 14 bases in the middle. The CDR3 DNA follows: TGTGCCAGCAGTCCGGGGGGTGGCGGTTCACCCCTCCACTTT. Protein product: CASSPGGGGSPLHF.

A note on this clone: Other DNA variants within this sample encode the same CDR3. The chain links TRBV7-2 to TRBJ1-6, with a possible D match to TRBD1 (5 bases). Germline V gene data show CDR1 as SGHTA and CDR2 as FQGNSA. Trimming stripped 6 bases from V and 1 base from J, with 13 bases between. CDR3 length: 16 amino acids. The CDR3 region is CASSPDRGSYNSPLHF. CDR3 coding DNA: TGTGCCAGCAGTCCAGACCGGGGGTCCTATAATTCACCCCTCCACTTT.

The V call is TRBV7-2, the J call TRBJ1-3; weak D call: TRBD1 (6 bases). Deletions cut 5 bases from V and 0 bases from J, with 14 bases between. This CDR3 is built from 16 residues. Looked up from germline, CDR1 is SGHTA and CDR2 is FQGNSA. The CDR3 sequence is CASSPRTVFSGNTIYF. The CDR3 DNA reads as TGTGCCAGCAGCCCCAGGACAGTTTTCTCTGGAAACACCATATATTTT.

The gene calls are TRBV5-5 and TRBJ1-1, with TRBD1 matching over 8 bases. The CDR3 consists of 18 residues. Germline CDR1 SGHKS, CDR2 YYEKEE (reference sequence). Losses at the gene ends were 4 bases for V and 0 bases for J; bases not matched to a gene: 14. The CDR3 region has the DNA TGTGCCAGCAGCCTCTTCACAGGGGGGGATACCATGAACACTGAAGCTTTCTTT. Translation: CASSLFTGGDTMNTEAFF.

DNA for the CDR3: TGTGCCAGCAGTTCCCCCCCGGCGGGAACGGGCTATGGCTACACCTTC. This translates into CASSSPPAGTGYGYTF. The rearrangement joins TRBV28 to TRBJ1-2; D gene uncertain. The germline V gene has CDR1 MDHEN and CDR2 SYDVKM. The ends were cut back, 4 bases at V and 4 bases at J, with 19 bases in the middle. This CDR3 is built from 16 residues.

The chain is built from TRBV5-1 and TRBJ1-3, with D unresolved. Germline V gene data show CDR1 as SGHRS and CDR2 as YFSETQ. The CDR3 has 15 amino acids. Trimming shortened V by 1 base and J by 0 bases, and 8 bases separated the two germline ends. The CDR3 here is CASSLYGNSGNTIYF. CDR3 in DNA: TGCGCCAGCAGCTTGTACGGGAACTCTGGAAACACCATATATTTT.

This clone occurred a few times. This chain connects TRBV10-3 to TRBJ2-4, with TRBD2 identical over 7 bases. The CDR3 is made up of 13 amino acids. The J segment lost 0 bases and the V segment lost 8 bases, leaving 1 base of the junction unmatched. CDR1 is ENHRY and CDR2 is SYGVKD in the germline V gene. CDR3 sequence reads: CAILAEAKNIQYF. CDR3 nucleotides: TGTGCCATCCTAGCGGAAGCCAAAAACATTCAGTACTTC.